Following are 9 T cell receptor beta chains from one sample sequenced in a study of blood T cell repertoires in COVID-19. Data came from immunoSEQ multiplex PCR; TCRdb stores just in-frame clones and leaves some out. The table includes around 200,000 clones, 80% to 90% detected once. What was sequenced was peripheral blood. All receptors come from a woman of 80 years or more with acute or convalescent COVID-19.

This chain joins TRBV5-4 and TRBJ2-7, with D perhaps TRBD1 (5 bases). The CDR3 totals 15 residues. Germline V gene sequence: CDR1 SGHNT, CDR2 YYREEE (reference sequence). Trimming cost V 0 bases and J 2 bases, with 12 bases left between them. Written as DNA, the CDR3 is TGTGCCAGCAGCTTGGGGGCAGGGCTAACCTACGAGCAGTACTTC. Encoded protein: CASSLGAGLTYEQYF.

The chain links TRBV5-1 to TRBJ2-2; 9 nucleotides agree with TRBD2. The germline V gene has CDR1 SGHRS and CDR2 YFSETQ. The CDR3 is made up of 17 amino acids. Losses at the gene ends were 4 bases for V and 0 bases for J; bases not matched to a gene: 7. The CDR3 reads CASSIQGGGANTGELFF. The CDR3, as DNA: TGCGCCAGCAGCATCCAAGGCGGGGGGGCGAACACCGGGGAGCTGTTTTTT.

The chain has TRBV10-1 and TRBJ2-2; TRBD1 agrees at 9 bases. The CDR3 runs to 15 residues. The trim removed 4 bases at V and 3 bases at J, leaving 3 bases unmatched. Germline-derived CDR1 and CDR2 are WNHNN and SYGVQD (reference sequence). The CDR3 DNA reads as TGCGCCAGCAGTGCGGGACAGGGAGACACCGGGGAGCTGTTTTTT. As protein: CASSAGQGDTGELFF.

This clone came up a few times. V and J are TRBV10-3 and TRBJ2-1; tentatively, D is TRBD1 (6 bases). V was pared by 7 bases and J by 5 bases, with 15 bases between. The germline V gene encodes CDR1 ENHRY and CDR2 SYGVKD. This CDR3 comprises 14 residues. The DNA for the CDR3 is TGTGCCATCACTCCGGACAGAGACAACAATGAGCAGTTCTTC. This translates into CAITPDRDNNEQFF.

About this clone: Other DNA sequences within the sample encode an identical CDR3. J is TRBJ1-1 and V is TRBV19; 8 positions agree with TRBD1. Germline V gives CDR1 LNHDA, CDR2 SQIVND (reference sequence). J gave up 4 bases and V 2 bases, and 3 bases lay outside the gene matches. CDR3 size: 14 residues. CDR3 amino acids: CASSITTGGTEAFF. DNA for the CDR3: TGTGCCAGTAGTATAACAACAGGGGGCACTGAAGCTTTCTTT.

This chain connects TRBV27 to TRBJ2-1; D is ambiguous. Germline CDR1 MNHEY, CDR2 SMNVEV (reference sequence). Deletions cut 5 bases from V and 4 bases from J, with 12 bases between. The CDR3 has 14 amino acids. CDR3 nucleotide sequence: TGTGCCAGCAGTAAAGCAAGCTTATACAATGAGCAGTTCTTC. Translated, it gives CASSKASLYNEQFF.

The rearrangement uses TRBV28 and TRBJ1-2, with D maybe TRBD1 (6 bases). The V gene's germline CDR1 is MDHEN and CDR2 SYDVKM. The CDR3 sequence is 14 residues long. The V and J ends lost 5 bases and 4 bases respectively, with 14 bases between them. The DNA of the CDR3 is TGTGCCAGCAGTCGAGCGGGACACCCCTATGGCTACACCTTC. Protein: CASSRAGHPYGYTF.

This chain joins TRBV11-3 and TRBJ2-3, with a weak D call TRBD1 (6 bases). V was pared by 6 bases and J by 3 bases, with 16 bases between. The CDR3 runs to 15 residues. Germline values: CDR1 SGHNT, CDR2 YENEEA. The CDR3 reads CASSQTGGLTDTQYF. The CDR3 coding sequence is TGTGCCAGCAGTCAGACAGGTGGCCTAACAGATACGCAGTATTTT.

In its sample, this clone was seen once. The chain recombines TRBV11-3 with TRBJ2-7; tentatively, D is TRBD2 (6 bases). Germline V gene lookup returns CDR1 SGHNT and CDR2 YENEEA. The CDR3 sequence is 14 residues long. V lost 5 bases, J lost 5 bases, and 16 bases lay in between. CDR3 nucleotide sequence: TGTGCCAGCAGCCTCGGGGGAGAAGTGGACGAGCAGTACTTC. Its protein product is CASSLGGEVDEQYF.